Below, one TCR beta chain is given with its context. This sample stems from a study of blood T cell repertoires in COVID-19. Study information: Some COVID-19 samples were acute and others convalescent; all came from the United States, Italy and Spain. From T cells, B-cell-depleted T cells, or PBMCs came the material, which was cDNA or gDNA.

In the original analysis: Amplifying reference gene primers gave estimates of nucleated cell counts. Repertoires were generated with immunoSEQ multiplex PCR, while TCRdb's copy carries only in-frame clones and drops some. V and J calls and clone size are those listed in that table; D and trimming were worked out from the DNA. The sample holds more than 150,000 clones, 81% seen once. Trimming left V 1 base short and J 4 bases short, with 7 bases between. From germline, CDR1 is SGHVS and CDR2 FQNEAQ. This CDR3 is 13 amino acids long. This TCR was sampled from a woman older than 75 with COVID-19, enrolled during active disease. The sequenced material came from peripheral blood. The V gene is TRBV7-8, the J gene TRBJ2-5; D unclear. The CDR3 loop is CASSLGYGETQYF. The DNA of the CDR3 is TGTGCCAGCAGCTTAGGGTACGGAGAGACCCAGTACTTC.